Listed here are 22 T cell receptor beta chains from one sample, sequenced in a study of CXCR3-negative and CXCR3-positive naive CD8 T cells. Via 5' RACE with UMI labels, TRB cDNA libraries were prepared. TCRdb re-called the 5' RACE reads and gives one entry per CDR3 protein, without DNA. The sample table sets out about 130,000 distinct CDR3 sequences. Study conclusions and caveats: Naive cells that were CXCR3-positive had more hydrophobic TRB CDR3s (compared with CXCR3-negative naive cells).

Their recognized antigens are unknown. The sequenced sample consisted of naive CXCR3+ CD8+ T cells from blood. Subset of the sample: CD45RO-CCR7+CD27+CD95- naive CD8+ T cells expressing CXCR3 (TNR3+). The receptors stem from a human donor in good health. Some clones in this sample may be carry-over from other donors' samples.

The chain joins TRBV6-5 to TRBJ2-5; without DNA, the TCRdb call of TRBD1 cannot be checked. Germline V gene sequence: CDR1 MNHEY, CDR2 SVGAGI. The CDR3 runs to 15 residues. CDR3 region: CASSYTSGTQETQYF.

The chain employs TRBV6-5 and TRBJ2-7; lacking DNA, the TRBD1 call made by TCRdb goes unchecked. This CDR3 has 14 residues. The germline V gene has CDR1 MNHEY and CDR2 SVGAGI. CDR3 protein: CASSQDSRGSEQYF.

The chain links TRBV2 to TRBJ2-3; the D call from TCRdb, TRBD2, cannot be confirmed without DNA. Germline CDR1 reads SNHLY; CDR2 reads FYNNEI. This CDR3 has 17 residues. CDR3 loop: CASSDSPGLARTDTQYF.

This chain links TRBV3-1 with TRBJ2-7; TCRdb selects TRBD2, and the lack of DNA leaves this call unchecked. CDR1 and CDR2 from the germline V gene are LGHDT and YNNKEL (reference sequence). There are 16 residues in the CDR3. CDR3 amino acids: CASSQYGTSGADEQYF.

This sequence joins TRBV12-3 or TRBV12-4 and TRBJ2-2; TCRdb designates TRBD1, a call that cannot be tested without DNA. This CDR3 contains 14 residues. CDR3: CASRADWGTGELFF.

V usage is TRBV5-1 and J usage is TRBJ2-2. This CDR3 is built from 11 residues. CDR1 SGHRS and CDR2 YFSETQ come from the germline V gene. CDR3 protein: CASRGTGELFF. Full variable domain (outside the CDR3, taken from reference TRBV5-1 and TRBJ2-2): KAGVTQTPRYLIKTRGQQVTLSCSPISGHRSVSWYQQTPGQGLQFLFEYFSETQRNKGNFPGRFSGRQFSNSRSEMNVSTLELGDSALYLCASRGTGELFFGEGSRLTVL.

CDR3 loop: CASSITSRSSYNEQFF. The genes are TRBV19 and TRBJ2-1. This CDR3 has 16 amino acids. Germline V gene sequence: CDR1 LNHDA, CDR2 SQIVND (reference sequence).

This rearrangement joins TRBV12-3 or TRBV12-4 to TRBJ2-7; the D call of TRBD1 rests on TCRdb alone, since no DNA is present to check it. The CDR3 has 15 amino acids. The CDR3 loop is CASSYGQGWSYEQYF.

The CDR3 here is CSAVTLNTEAFF. V is TRBV29-1 and J is TRBJ1-1; TCRdb designates TRBD1, a call that cannot be tested without DNA. There are 12 residues in the CDR3. Germline CDR1 and CDR2: SQVTM and ANQGSEA.

The CDR3 loop is CASSDRGPKGAFF. The chain combines TRBV6-6 with TRBJ1-1; TCRdb picks TRBD1, but there is no DNA to check that call. Germline values: CDR1 MNHNY, CDR2 SVGAGI (reference sequence). The CDR3 spans 13 residues.

This chain joins TRBV10-2 and TRBJ2-3; TCRdb names TRBD2, which stays unverified in the absence of DNA. The CDR3 length is 16 residues. Germline CDR1 reads WSHSY; CDR2 reads SAAADI. This CDR3 is CASSESRGLSTDTQYF.

The V and J genes are TRBV29-1 and TRBJ2-1; TCRdb's assignment of TRBD1 cannot be checked, as there is no DNA. From germline, CDR1 is SQVTM and CDR2 ANQGSEA. This CDR3 spans 13 amino acids. The chain's CDR3 is CSVEGGTGSEQFF.

This chain joins TRBV12-3 or TRBV12-4 and TRBJ2-2; TCRdb proposes TRBD2, but this gene call is untestable without DNA. CDR3 length: 15 residues. CDR3 sequence reads: CASSFGGGASGELFF.

The chain is built from TRBV29-1 and TRBJ2-3; without DNA, the TCRdb call of TRBD1 cannot be checked. Per germline, CDR1 SQVTM and CDR2 ANQGSEA. CDR3 length equals 12 residues. The CDR3 protein is CSGDRERDTQYF.

CDR3 residues: CSAGEMGQDDYYYGYTF. The gene calls are TRBV20-1 and TRBJ1-2; TCRdb picks TRBD1, but there is no DNA to check that call. Germline CDR1 reads DFQATT; CDR2 reads SNEGSKA (reference sequence). CDR3 length equals 17 residues.

This chain links TRBV7-2 with TRBJ2-2; the TRBD2 assignment by TCRdb is unverifiable without DNA. Germline V gene data show CDR1 as SGHTA and CDR2 as FQGNSA. This CDR3 spans 17 amino acids. The CDR3 region is CASSLAPIVTNTGELFF.

V gene TRBV2 combines with J gene TRBJ2-7; the TCRdb call, TRBD2, lacks DNA for checking. The length of the CDR3 is 14 residues. Germline CDR1 and CDR2: SNHLY and FYNNEI. CDR3 amino acids: CASSPLAGGHEQYF.

The J gene is TRBJ2-7, the V gene TRBV2. Germline lookup yields CDR1 SNHLY and CDR2 FYNNEI. The CDR3 sequence is 11 residues long. The CDR3 loop reads CASIELNEQYF.

The CDR3 spells CATSPRQAPADEQFF. J is TRBJ2-1 and V is TRBV15; TCRdb calls TRBD1, which cannot be checked without DNA. CDR3 length: 15 residues. Germline V gene data show CDR1 as LNHNV and CDR2 as YYDKDF (reference sequence).

CDR3 amino acids: CASSLVGTGGSEQYF. The chain is built from TRBV5-1 and TRBJ2-7; no DNA is available, so the TRBD1 call from TCRdb remains unchecked. Looked up from germline, CDR1 is SGHRS and CDR2 is YFSETQ. The CDR3 consists of 15 residues.

The rearrangement uses TRBV6-2 or TRBV6-3 and TRBJ2-7; no DNA is available, so the TRBD1 call from TCRdb remains unchecked. The CDR3 extends over 15 amino acids. Germline assignment: CDR1 MNHEY and CDR2 SVGEGT. CDR3 in amino acids: CASSITGGGSYEQYF.

This chain joins TRBV3-1 and TRBJ1-1; the D call from TCRdb, TRBD1, cannot be confirmed without DNA. Germline CDR1 is LGHDT and CDR2 is YNNKEL (reference sequence). This CDR3 contains 14 residues. The CDR3 sequence is CASSHRVLGTEAFF.